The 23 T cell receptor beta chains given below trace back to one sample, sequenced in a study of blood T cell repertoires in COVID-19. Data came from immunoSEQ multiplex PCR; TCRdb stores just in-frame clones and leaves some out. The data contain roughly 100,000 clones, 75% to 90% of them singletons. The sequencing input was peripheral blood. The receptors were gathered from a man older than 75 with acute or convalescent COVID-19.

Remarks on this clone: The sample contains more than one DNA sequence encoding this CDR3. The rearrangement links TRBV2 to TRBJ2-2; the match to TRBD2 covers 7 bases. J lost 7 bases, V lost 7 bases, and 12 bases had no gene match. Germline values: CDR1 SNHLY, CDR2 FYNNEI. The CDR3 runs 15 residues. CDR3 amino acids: CASKGGRGAGGELFF. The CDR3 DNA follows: TGTGCCAGCAAGGGCGGGAGAGGGGCGGGCGGGGAGCTGTTTTTT.

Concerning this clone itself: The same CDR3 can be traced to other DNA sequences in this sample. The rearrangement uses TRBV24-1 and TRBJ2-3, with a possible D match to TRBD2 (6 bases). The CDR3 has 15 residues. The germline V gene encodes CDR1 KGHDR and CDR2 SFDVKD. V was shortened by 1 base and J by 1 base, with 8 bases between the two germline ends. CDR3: CATSDLGGGTDTQYF. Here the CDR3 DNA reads TGTGCCACCAGTGATTTAGGAGGGGGCACAGATACGCAGTATTTT.

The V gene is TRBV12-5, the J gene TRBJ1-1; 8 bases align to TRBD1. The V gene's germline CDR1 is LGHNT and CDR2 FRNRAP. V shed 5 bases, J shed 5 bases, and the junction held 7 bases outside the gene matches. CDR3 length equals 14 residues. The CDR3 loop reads CASGDDRGATEAFF. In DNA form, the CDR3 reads TGTGCTAGTGGTGACGACAGGGGTGCGACTGAAGCTTTCTTT.

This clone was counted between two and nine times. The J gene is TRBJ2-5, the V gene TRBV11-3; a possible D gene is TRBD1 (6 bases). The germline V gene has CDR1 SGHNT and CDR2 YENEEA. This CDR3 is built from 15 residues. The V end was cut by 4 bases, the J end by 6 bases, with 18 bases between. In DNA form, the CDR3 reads TGTGCCAGCAGCTCCCAACAAGGGGGAGAGAAGACCCAGTACTTC. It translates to CASSSQQGGEKTQYF. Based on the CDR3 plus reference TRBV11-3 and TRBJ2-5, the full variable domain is EAGVVQSPRYKIIEKKQPVAFWCNPISGHNTLYWYLQNLGQGPELLIRYENEEAVDDSQLPKDRFSAERLKGVDSTLKIQPAELGDSAVYLCASSSQQGGEKTQYFGPGTRLLVL.

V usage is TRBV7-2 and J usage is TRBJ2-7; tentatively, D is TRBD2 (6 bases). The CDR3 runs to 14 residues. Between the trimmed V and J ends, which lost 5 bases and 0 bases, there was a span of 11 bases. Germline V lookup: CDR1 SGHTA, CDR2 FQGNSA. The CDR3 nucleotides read TGTGCCAGCAGCCCAACACTAGCCTCCTACGAGCAGTACTTC. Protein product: CASSPTLASYEQYF.

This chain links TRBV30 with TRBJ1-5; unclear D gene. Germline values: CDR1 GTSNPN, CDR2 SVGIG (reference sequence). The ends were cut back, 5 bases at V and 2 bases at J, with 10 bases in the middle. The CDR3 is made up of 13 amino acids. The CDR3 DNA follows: TGTGCCTGGGGCGCCGGGGGCAATCAGCCCCAGCATTTT. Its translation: CAWGAGGNQPQHF.

The CDR3 DNA follows: TGTGCCAGCAGTTACACAGGGGGAGGCAATCAGCCCCAGCATTTT. Residues: CASSYTGGGNQPQHF. The chain carries TRBV6-2 or TRBV6-3 and TRBJ1-5; 8 bases align to TRBD1. The V gene's germline CDR1 is MNHEY and CDR2 SVGEGT. V was pared by 2 bases and J by 2 bases, with 2 bases of the junction left unmatched. The CDR3 length is 15 residues.

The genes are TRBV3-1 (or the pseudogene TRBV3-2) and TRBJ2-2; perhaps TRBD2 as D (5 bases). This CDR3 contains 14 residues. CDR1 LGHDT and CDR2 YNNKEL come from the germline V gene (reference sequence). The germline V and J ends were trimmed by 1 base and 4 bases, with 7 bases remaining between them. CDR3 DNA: TGTGCCAGCAGCCAAGGGAGGACCACCGGGGAGCTGTTTTTT. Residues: CASSQGRTTGELFF.

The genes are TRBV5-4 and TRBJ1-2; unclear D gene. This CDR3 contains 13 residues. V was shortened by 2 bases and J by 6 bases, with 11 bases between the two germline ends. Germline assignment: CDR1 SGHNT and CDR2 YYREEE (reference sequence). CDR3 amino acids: CASSFAREDGYTF. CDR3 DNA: TGTGCCAGCAGCTTTGCAAGGGAGGATGGCTACACCTTC.

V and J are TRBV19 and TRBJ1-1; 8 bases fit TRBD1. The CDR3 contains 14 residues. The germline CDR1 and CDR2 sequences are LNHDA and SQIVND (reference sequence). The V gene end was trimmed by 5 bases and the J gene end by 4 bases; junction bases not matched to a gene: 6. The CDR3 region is CASSSGGLSTEAFF. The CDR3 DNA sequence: TGTGCCAGTAGTTCAGGGGGCCTTAGCACTGAAGCTTTCTTT.

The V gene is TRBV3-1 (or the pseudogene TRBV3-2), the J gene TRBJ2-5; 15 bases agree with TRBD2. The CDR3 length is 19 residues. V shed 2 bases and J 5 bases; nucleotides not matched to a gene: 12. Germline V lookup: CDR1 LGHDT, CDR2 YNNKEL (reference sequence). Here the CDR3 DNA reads TGTGCCAGCAGCCAACGGACTAGCGGGAGGGCGGAAGAGGGGGAGACCCAGTACTTC. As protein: CASSQRTSGRAEEGETQYF.

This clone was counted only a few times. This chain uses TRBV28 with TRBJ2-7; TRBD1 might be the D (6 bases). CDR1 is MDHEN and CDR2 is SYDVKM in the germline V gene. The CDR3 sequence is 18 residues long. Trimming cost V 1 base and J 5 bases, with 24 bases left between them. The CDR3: CASSLFPQPGHLHHEQYF. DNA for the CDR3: TGTGCCAGCAGTTTATTTCCCCAGCCGGGACACCTCCACCACGAGCAGTACTTC. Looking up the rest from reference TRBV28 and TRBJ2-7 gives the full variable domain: DVKVTQSSRYLVKRTGEKVFLECVQDMDHENMFWYRQDPGLGLRLIYFSYDVKMKEKGDIPEGYSVSREKKERFSLILESASTNQTSMYLCASSLFPQPGHLHHEQYFGPGTRLTVT.

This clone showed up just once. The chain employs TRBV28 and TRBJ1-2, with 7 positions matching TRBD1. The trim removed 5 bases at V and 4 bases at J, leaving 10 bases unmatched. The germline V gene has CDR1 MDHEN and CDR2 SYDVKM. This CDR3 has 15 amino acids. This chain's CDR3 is CASSPSDRLPYGYTF. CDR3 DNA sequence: TGTGCCAGCAGTCCCTCGGACAGGCTCCCCTATGGCTACACCTTC.

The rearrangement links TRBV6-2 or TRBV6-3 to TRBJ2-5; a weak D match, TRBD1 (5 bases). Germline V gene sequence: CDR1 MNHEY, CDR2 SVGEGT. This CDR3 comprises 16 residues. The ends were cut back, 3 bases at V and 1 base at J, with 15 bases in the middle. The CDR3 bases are TGTGCCAGCAGTTATATGGGTCTGGGGCCCCAAGAGACCCAGTACTTC. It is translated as CASSYMGLGPQETQYF.

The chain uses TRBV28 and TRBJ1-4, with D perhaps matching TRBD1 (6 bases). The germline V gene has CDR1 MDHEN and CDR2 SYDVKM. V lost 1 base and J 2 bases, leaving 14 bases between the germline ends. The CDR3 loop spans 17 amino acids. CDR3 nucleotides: TGTGCCAGCAGTTTATTCTACAGGGACAAGACTAATGAAAAACTGTTTTTT. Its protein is CASSLFYRDKTNEKLFF.

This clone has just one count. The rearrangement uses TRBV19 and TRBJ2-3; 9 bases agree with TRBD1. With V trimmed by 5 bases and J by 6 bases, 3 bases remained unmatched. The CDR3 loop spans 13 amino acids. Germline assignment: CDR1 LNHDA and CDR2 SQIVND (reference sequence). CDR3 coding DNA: TGTGCCAGTAGTCCGGGACAGGGTGATACGCAGTATTTT. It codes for CASSPGQGDTQYF.

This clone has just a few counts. The CDR3 loop is CSARAQYEQYF. In nucleotides, the CDR3 is TGCAGTGCTAGAGCCCAGTACGAGCAGTACTTC. This rearrangement joins TRBV20-1 to TRBJ2-7; D gene uncertain. Germline-derived CDR1 and CDR2 are DFQATT and SNEGSKA (reference sequence). This CDR3 spans 11 amino acids. With 1 base removed from V and 4 bases from J, the gap between germline ends came to 5 bases.

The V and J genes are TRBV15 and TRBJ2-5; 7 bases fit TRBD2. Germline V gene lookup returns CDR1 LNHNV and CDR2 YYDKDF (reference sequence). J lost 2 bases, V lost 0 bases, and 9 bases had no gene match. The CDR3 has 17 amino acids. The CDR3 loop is CATSRESFVLAQETQYF. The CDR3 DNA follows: TGTGCCACCAGCAGAGAATCTTTTGTACTAGCGCAAGAGACCCAGTACTTC.

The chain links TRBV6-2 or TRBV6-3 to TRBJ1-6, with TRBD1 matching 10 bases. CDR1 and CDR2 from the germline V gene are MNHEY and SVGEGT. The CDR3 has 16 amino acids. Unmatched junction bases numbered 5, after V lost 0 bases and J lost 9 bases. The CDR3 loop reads CASSYSLGTGVSPLHF. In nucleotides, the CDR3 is TGTGCCAGCAGTTACTCGCTGGGGACAGGGGTTTCACCCCTCCACTTT.

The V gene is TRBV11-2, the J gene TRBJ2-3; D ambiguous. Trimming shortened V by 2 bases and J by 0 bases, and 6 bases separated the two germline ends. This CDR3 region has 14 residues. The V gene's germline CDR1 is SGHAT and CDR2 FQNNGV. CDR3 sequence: CASSLTSSTDTQYF. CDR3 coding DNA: TGTGCCAGCAGCTTAACATCTAGCACAGATACGCAGTATTTT.

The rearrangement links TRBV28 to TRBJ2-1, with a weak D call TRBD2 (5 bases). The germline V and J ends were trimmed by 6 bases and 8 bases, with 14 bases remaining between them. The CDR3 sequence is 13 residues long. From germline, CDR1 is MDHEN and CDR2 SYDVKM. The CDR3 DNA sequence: TGTGCCAGCAGCTCCGGAGCGGTTTATGAGCAGTTCTTC. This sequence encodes CASSSGAVYEQFF.

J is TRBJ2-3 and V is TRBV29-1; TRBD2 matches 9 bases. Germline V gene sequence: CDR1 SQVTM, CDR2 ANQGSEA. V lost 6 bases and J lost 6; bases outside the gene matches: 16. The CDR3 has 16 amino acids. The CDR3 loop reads CSVWAAAAGGPDTQYF. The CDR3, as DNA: TGCAGCGTGTGGGCAGCGGCCGCGGGAGGGCCCGATACGCAGTATTTT.

CDR3 coding DNA: TGTGCCAGCAGTTTAGGAGAAAATCAGCCCCAGCATTTT. It encodes CASSLGENQPQHF. The chain carries TRBV12-3 or TRBV12-4 and TRBJ1-5; D unclear. Deletions cut 1 base from V and 4 bases from J, with 5 bases between. The length of the CDR3 is 13 residues.